This is a list of T cell receptor beta chains from one sample in a study of cytomegalovirus exposure and HLA in healthy donors. Profiling relied on immunoSEQ multiplex PCR, and the TCRdb table lists in-frame clones only, not all of them. Found here are fewer than 200,000 clones, roughly 84% of them singletons; the top ten hold more than 0.95%. Sequencing used PBMCs. The source of these receptors is a girl aged 2 to 10 in good health and CMV-seropositive. Both conserved end residues are part of each CDR3. The D gene is left open where the match is weak. Clone size is given for some rows only: seen once, a few or many times, or a class if the clone is expanded.

J: TRBJ2-7
size: .
V: TRBV27
D: TRBD1
DNA: TGTGCCAGCAGTCCCGGGACAGCTTACTACGAGCAGTACTTC
CDR3: CASSPGTAYYEQYF

J: TRBJ1-5
size: .
V: TRBV5-1
D: .
DNA: TGCGCCAGCAGCTTGGGAACAGACAATCAGCCCCAGCATTTT
CDR3: CASSLGTDNQPQHF

J: TRBJ1-1
size: few
V: TRBV9
D: .
DNA: TGTGCCAGCAGCGTGGTGGACACGAACACTGAAGCTTTCTTT
CDR3: CASSVVDTNTEAFF

J: TRBJ1-1
size: .
V: TRBV7-3
D: TRBD1
DNA: TGTGCCAGCAGCTCACCTGGGACAGTTGAAGCTTTCTTT
CDR3: CASSSPGTVEAFF

J: TRBJ1-5
size: .
V: TRBV9
D: .
DNA: TGTGCCAGCAGCGTAGACGGCAGGATCTATCAGCCCCAGCATTTT
CDR3: CASSVDGRIYQPQHF

J: TRBJ1-1
size: .
V: TRBV7-2
D: .
DNA: TGTGCCAGCAGCCCGCAGGGTATAAGCACTGAAGCTTTCTTT
CDR3: CASSPQGISTEAFF

J: TRBJ1-4
size: few
V: TRBV5-1
D: .
DNA: TGCGCCAGCAGCTCGGGAGGGGGGGCTCGTGAAAAACTGTTTTTT
CDR3: CASSSGGGAREKLFF

J: TRBJ1-5
size: .
V: TRBV28
D: .
DNA: TGTGCCAGCAGGATAGGACGGGAAAATCAGCCCCAGCATTTT
CDR3: CASRIGRENQPQHF

J: TRBJ1-6
size: many
V: TRBV5-1
D: TRBD1
DNA: TGCGCCAGCAGCTTGACAGGGGGCAGAACCAATTCACCCCTCCACTTT
CDR3: CASSLTGGRTNSPLHF

J: TRBJ2-7
size: .
V: TRBV5-6
D: TRBD1
DNA: TGTGCCAGCAGCGTCCGGGACAGGGGCTACTACGAGCAGTACTTC
CDR3: CASSVRDRGYYEQYF

J: TRBJ1-2
size: .
V: TRBV19
D: .
DNA: TGTGCCAGTGAACCTATTCCCGAGGGTGGTGGCTACACCTTC
CDR3: CASEPIPEGGGYTF

J: TRBJ1-2
size: .
V: TRBV4-1
D: .
DNA: TGCGCCAGCAGCCAGGACACAAGGGACTCTTTCTATGGCTACACCTTC
CDR3: CASSQDTRDSFYGYTF

J: TRBJ1-2
size: few
V: TRBV6-1
D: .
DNA: TGTGCCAGCAGCATGGACATAAACTATGGCTACACCTTC
CDR3: CASSMDINYGYTF

J: TRBJ2-3
size: .
V: TRBV27
D: TRBD2
DNA: TGTGCCAGCAGTTTTCATAGTATACTAGCGGCCACAGATACGCAGTATTTT
CDR3: CASSFHSILAATDTQYF

J: TRBJ2-7
size: .
V: TRBV19
D: .
DNA: TGTGCCAGTAGTACCCATACCGGGTCTGAGCAGTACTTC
CDR3: CASSTHTGSEQYF

J: TRBJ1-1
size: .
V: TRBV29-1
D: TRBD1
DNA: TGCAGCGAGTTGGACAGGACGAACACTGAAGCTTTCTTT
CDR3: CSELDRTNTEAFF

J: TRBJ2-1
size: .
V: TRBV27
D: TRBD2
DNA: TGTGCCAGCATAACTACGGGACTAGCCCCCAATGAGCAGTTCTTC
CDR3: CASITTGLAPNEQFF

J: TRBJ1-1
size: .
V: TRBV29-1
D: .
DNA: TGCAGCGACGCATGGGGGGGGAACACTGAAGCTTTCTTT
CDR3: CSDAWGGNTEAFF

J: TRBJ2-5
size: .
V: TRBV2
D: TRBD1
DNA: TGTGCCACCACATCCTTCCGGGACAGGGAAGAGACCCAGTACTTC
CDR3: CATTSFRDREETQYF

J: TRBJ2-1
size: .
V: TRBV5-1
D: TRBD2
DNA: TGCGCCAGCAGCTTGGCGGGGGGATTTTTTAATGAGCAGTTCTTC
CDR3: CASSLAGGFFNEQFF

J: TRBJ1-1
size: .
V: TRBV30
D: TRBD1
DNA: TGTGCCTGGTTTGACAGGGGAGCTGAAGCTTTCTTT
CDR3: CAWFDRGAEAFF

J: TRBJ2-3
size: once
V: TRBV9
D: .
DNA: TGTGCCAGCAGCGTAGGTCTAAACCCCACAGATACGCAGTATTTT
CDR3: CASSVGLNPTDTQYF

J: TRBJ1-1
size: .
V: TRBV10-3
D: .
DNA: TGTGCCATCACCGACGGGGGGGACACTGAAGCTTTCTTT
CDR3: CAITDGGDTEAFF